The following is a T cell receptor (beta chain) sequence with its context. Germline V gene lookup returns CDR1 LNHNV and CDR2 YYDKDF (reference sequence). The CDR3 consists of 16 residues. V dropped 2 bases and J dropped 1 base, with 9 bases sitting between them. The record originates from a study of CD8+ T cells in alopecia areata. It was from alopecia areata patients that lesional scalp punch biopsies and peripheral blood were collected. Isolated RNA was reverse transcribed into cDNA used as the sequencing template. The assay was immunoSEQ multiplex PCR, and TCRdb's table has in-frame clones only and misses some. There are 95,000 to 120,000 clones in the sample; 55% to 70% occur only once, and roughly a quarter lies in the top ten.

Source material: NKG2D-low CD8+ T cells sorted from blood. This sequence was found in a human donor with alopecia areata. V gene TRBV15 combines with J gene TRBJ2-6, with D tentatively TRBD1 (6 bases). CDR3 protein: CATSRRTVSGANVLTF. The CDR3 DNA sequence: TGTGCCACCAGCAGAAGGACAGTGTCTGGGGCCAACGTCCTGACTTTC.